Listed below are T cell receptor beta chains from one sample, sequenced in a study of blood T cell repertoires in COVID-19. Assay: immunoSEQ multiplex PCR; the TCRdb copy retains only in-frame clones and omits some. In the table there are about 43,000 clones, roughly 87% of which are singletons. What was sequenced was peripheral blood. These TCRs come from a man in his fifties or sixties with active COVID-19. Each CDR3 is given without its conserved first and last residue. Size values are once, few and many counts, or a class for expanded clones, and some rows have none.

clone_size	v_call	j_call	cdr3_aa
.	TRBV6-2/TRBV6-3	TRBJ1-1	ASSYGLQITEAF
.	TRBV11-2	TRBJ2-2	ASSLGLKSGELF
.	TRBV21-1	TRBJ2-7	ASSSKDRGGGEQY
.	TRBV27	TRBJ1-3	ASSPGGAYISGNTIY
.	TRBV6-5	TRBJ1-2	ASSRGQGSGYGYT
.	TRBV24-1	TRBJ1-1	ATSFKQGLTEAF
.	TRBV5-1	TRBJ2-1	ASSLAQGPLYNEQF
once	TRBV28	TRBJ1-3	ASTAPGQGRNTIY
.	TRBV28	TRBJ2-3	ASSLGQGKSDTQY
.	TRBV7-2	TRBJ1-1	ASSVVTALNTEAF